The 11 T cell receptor beta chains in this list originate from one sample, sequenced in a study of tumor-infiltrating lymphocytes in oesophageal squamous cell carcinoma. Each CDR3 protein is one row after TCRdb ran MiXCR on the PCR reads. The sample includes 15,000 to 17,000 distinct CDR3 sequences, about 54% of them seen just once. What was sequenced was esophageal tumor tissue. These receptors all stem from a female donor with esophageal squamous cell carcinoma.

The rearrangement links TRBV7-8 to TRBJ2-1; possibly TRBD2 for D (6 bases). The length of the CDR3 is 15 residues. With 4 bases removed from V and 10 bases from J, the gap between germline ends came to 20 bases. Germline-derived CDR1 and CDR2 are SGHVS and FQNEAQ. The CDR3 here is CASSYLEGWVGEQFF. The CDR3 DNA sequence: TGTGCCAGCAGCTATTTGGAGGGATGGGTCGGGGAGCAGTTCTTC.

This clonotype was observed many times. The rearrangement links TRBV27 to TRBJ2-2; weak D call: TRBD2 (5 bases). The V gene's germline CDR1 is MNHEY and CDR2 SMNVEV (reference sequence). The CDR3 sequence is 16 residues long. V was trimmed by 6 bases and J by 4 bases, leaving 18 bases between them. CDR3 sequence: CASRNLGSSGTGELFF. CDR3 DNA: TGTGCCAGCAGAAACCTTGGGAGTTCGGGCACCGGGGAGCTGTTTTTT.

This clonotype was picked up a small number of times. The chain carries TRBV7-6 and TRBJ2-5; D assignment may be TRBD1 or TRBD2 (6 bases each). V lost 0 bases, J lost 2 bases, and 13 bases lay in between. The CDR3 sequence is 16 residues long. Per the germline V gene, CDR1 is SGHVS and CDR2 is FNYEAQ. CDR3 sequence: CASSLAGGVLQETQYF. The CDR3 DNA reads as TGTGCCAGCAGCTTAGCGGGGGGCGTCCTTCAAGAGACCCAGTACTTC.

This clonotype turned up a few times. V usage is TRBV7-6 and J usage is TRBJ2-1; 11 bases align to TRBD2. The germline CDR1 and CDR2 sequences are SGHVS and FNYEAQ. This CDR3 has 15 residues. The V gene end was trimmed by 4 bases and the J gene end by 4 bases; junction bases not matched to a gene: 3. This CDR3 reads CASSSRLAGYNEQFF. The CDR3 nucleotides are TGTGCCAGCAGCTCCAGACTAGCGGGATACAATGAGCAGTTCTTC.

There are many counts of this clonotype. No conserved phenylalanine or tryptophan ends this CDR3, so it is likely a read error. Because the CDR3's place on the DNA is in doubt, the DNA is left out and the CDR3 is given as listed by TCRdb. The chain is built from TRBV6-1 and TRBJ2-7; the table calls TRBD2, which could not be checked here. The V gene's germline CDR1 is MNHNS and CDR2 SASEGT. The CDR3 is 16 amino acids in total, end residues counted. This CDR3 reads CASSARWRDYGYTFGS.

The table lists this clonotype with many counts. The rearrangement joins TRBV27 to TRBJ2-5; TRBD1 aligns across 7 bases. The J call may be in error: the DNA end matches TRBJ2-7 better. This CDR3 is built from 18 residues. From germline, CDR1 is MNHEY and CDR2 SMNVEV (reference sequence). The CDR3 loop is CASSYLGPGQRPAYEQYF. For the CDR3, the DNA is TGTGCCAGCAGTTACCTCGGGCCGGGACAGCGGCCAGCCTACGAGCAGTACTTC.

This sequence joins TRBV19 and TRBJ2-5, with 13 bases aligning to TRBD2. The CDR3 totals 17 residues. Germline V gene sequence: CDR1 LNHDA, CDR2 SQIVND (reference sequence). With 3 bases clipped from V and 1 base from J, the junction kept 5 bases outside the gene matches. The chain's CDR3 is CASSIKTSGGIQETQYF. The CDR3 DNA sequence: TGTGCCAGTAGTATCAAGACTAGCGGGGGGATCCAAGAGACCCAGTACTTC.

In the case of this clonotype: Without the conserved terminal phenylalanine or tryptophan, this CDR3 likely stems from a read error. Because the CDR3's place on the DNA is in doubt, the DNA is left out and the CDR3 is given as listed by TCRdb. The genes are TRBV12-3 or TRBV12-4 and TRBJ2-6; TRBD2, the table's D call, was not compared with the DNA. The CDR3 spans 14 residues, counting both ends. CDR3 sequence: CATLRTIEGYTFGA.

This clonotype is labeled medium-sized (0.01 to 0.1%). This chain links TRBV7-3 with TRBJ2-1; 8 bases are a match to TRBD2. CDR1 SGHTA and CDR2 FQGTGA come from the germline V gene. With 4 bases clipped from V and 6 bases from J, the junction kept 8 bases outside the gene matches. The length of the CDR3 is 15 residues. This CDR3 is CASSYGGLEGNEQFF. In DNA form, the CDR3 reads TGTGCCAGCAGCTACGGGGGACTAGAGGGCAATGAGCAGTTCTTC.

About this clonotype itself: The junction departs from germline at one end; a sequencing error may be responsible. The chain employs TRBV7-2 and TRBJ2-1; tentatively, D is TRBD1 (6 bases). In germline, CDR1 is SGHTA, CDR2 FQGNSA. The CDR3 extends over 14 amino acids. The CDR3 here is CASSPGQTNSPLHF. The CDR3 DNA sequence: TGTGCCAGCAGCCCCGGACAGACTAATTCACCCCTCCACTTC.

The chain couples TRBV7-2 to TRBJ2-5; 9 nucleotides agree with TRBD1. The DNA matches TRBJ2-1 better at its end, which makes the J call doubtful. Germline V gene data show CDR1 as SGHTA and CDR2 as FQGNSA. The CDR3 contains 17 residues. CDR3 nucleotides: TGTGCCAGCAGCCTTCCCACCGGGACAGGGAATTACAATGAGCAGTTCTTC. This gives the protein CASSLPTGTGNYNEQFF.